Listed here are 5 T cell receptor beta chains from one sample, sequenced in a study of graft-versus-host responses after intestinal transplantation (dated by TCRdb to the early 2020s). Read against the paper, the sample's time point label means: cells obtained before transplantation from donor or recipient. The library was prepared using the immunoSEQ multiplex PCR assay. TCRdb re-hosts the immuneACCESS table, in-frame sequences only. Its copies lack some clones; in the studies checked, an unresolved V gene accounts for under half of them, and the cause for the rest is not known. This sample gives some 24,000 clones in total; under 45% of them show up just once. The biggest ten clones account for 0.66% of the sample. Specimen: alloreactive CD4+ T cells from a mixed lymphocyte reaction culture, collected before intestinal transplant. Explained via the paper, the cell subset or site label denotes: CFSE-low proliferating T cells sorted from approximately 6-day pre-transplant mixed lymphocyte reaction (GvH or HvG direction). These TCRs come from a human patient who received an intestinal transplant.

This clone has a handful of counts. This sequence joins TRBV7-2 and TRBJ2-7; TRBD2 aligns across 10 bases. V lost 1 base, J lost 1 base, and 7 bases stayed unmatched. CDR3 length: 17 amino acids. Germline V gene sequence: CDR1 SGHTA, CDR2 FQGNSA. The CDR3 region is CASSLGRGTSASYEQYF. As DNA, the CDR3 is TGTGCCAGCAGCTTAGGCCGGGGGACTAGCGCGTCCTACGAGCAGTACTTC.

This clone was recorded a few times. The CDR3 DNA is TGTGCCAGCAGTTACCTAGGCGGTGGAGAGACCCAGTACTTC. It yields the protein CASSYLGGGETQYF. The rearrangement uses TRBV6-6 and TRBJ2-5; D ambiguous. Between the trimmed V and J ends, which lost 2 bases and 4 bases, there was a span of 11 bases. Germline lookup yields CDR1 MNHNY and CDR2 SVGAGI (reference sequence). The CDR3 runs 14 residues.

The rearrangement links TRBV13 to TRBJ2-1; 15 nucleotides agree with TRBD2. CDR1 and CDR2 (germline): PRHDT, FYEKMQ (reference sequence). The CDR3 length is 16 residues. J gave up 7 bases and V 5 bases, and 6 bases lay outside the gene matches. CDR3 bases: TGTGCCAGCAGCCCGCAAGGGACTAGCGGGAGGAATGAGCAGTTCTTC. Translation: CASSPQGTSGRNEQFF.

The V call is TRBV27, the J call TRBJ2-3; 12 positions match TRBD2. CDR3 length: 15 residues. The V gene end was trimmed by 5 bases and the J gene end by 8 bases; junction bases not matched to a gene: 8. CDR1 and CDR2 from the germline V gene are MNHEY and SMNVEV (reference sequence). CDR3 DNA: TGTGCCAGCAGTCGGACTAGCGGGGTGCATGTTACGCAGTATTTT. Amino acids: CASSRTSGVHVTQYF.

The chain joins TRBV2 to TRBJ2-3, with 11 bases lining up with TRBD2. With 3 bases clipped from V and 7 bases from J, the junction kept 6 bases outside the gene matches. The CDR3 is 15 amino acids. Germline lookup yields CDR1 SNHLY and CDR2 FYNNEI. CDR3 in DNA: TGTGCCAGCAGTGAGGCTAGCGGGGGGATGAATACGCAGTATTTT. Translation gives CASSEASGGMNTQYF.